The 27 T cell receptor beta chains listed next were all sequenced from one sample in a study of human T cells and chemical hapten exposure. TCRdb reprocessed the RACE reads with MiXCR, giving one entry per CDR3 protein. The profile shows around 340,000 distinct CDR3 sequences, about 7% of them singletons. The sample's time point: patch test 1, 2 weeks after DPC sensitization. Treatment given: therapeutic diphenylcyclopropenone sensitization with weekly scalp DPC. The specimen was whole blood, collected in connection with sensitization to the hapten diphenylcyclopropenone (DPC). These receptors originate from a woman aged 18-30 years with alopecia areata. Some clones in this sample may be carry-over from other donors' samples.

The rearrangement links TRBV25-1 to TRBJ1-4; 7 nucleotides line up with TRBD1. Germline V CDR1 and CDR2: MGHDK, SYGVNS. The V and J ends lost 2 bases and 7 bases, in that order; junction bases with no gene match: 4. The CDR3 loop spans 14 amino acids. The CDR3 spells CASSEKGGSEKLFF. The DNA of the CDR3 is TGTGCCAGCAGTGAAAAAGGGGGCTCTGAAAAACTGTTTTTT.

The chain links TRBV6-1 to TRBJ1-1, with a possible D match to TRBD1 (5 bases). Germline CDR1 MNHNS, CDR2 SASEGT. The V gene lost 2 bases and the J gene lost 8 bases, with 12 bases spanning the gap. The CDR3 spans 13 residues. The CDR3 loop reads CASSEPETAEAFF. The CDR3 DNA reads TGTGCCAGCAGTGAACCCGAGACAGCCGAAGCTTTCTTT.

This clonotype was seen a few times. The rearrangement joins TRBV29-1 to TRBJ1-4; D call uncertain. V lost 7 bases and J 5 bases, leaving 14 bases between the germline ends. The CDR3 spans 13 residues. Germline loops: CDR1 SQVTM, CDR2 ANQGSEA. CDR3 nucleotides: TGCAGCGCCGCTGGACCGATCAATGAAAAACTGTTTTTT. Encoded protein: CSAAGPINEKLFF.

The J gene is TRBJ1-2, the V gene TRBV5-4, with 10 nucleotides matching TRBD1. V trimming: 7 bases; J trimming: 6 bases; junction bases outside the gene matches: 12. CDR1 and CDR2 (germline): SGHNT, YYREEE (reference sequence). The CDR3 is 15 residues long. CDR3 coding DNA: TGTGCCAGCTTACGGACAGGGGGGTCTGGGCATGGCTACACCTTC. Encoded protein: CASLRTGGSGHGYTF. The full variable domain, in which reference TRBV5-4 and TRBJ1-2 provide the parts outside the CDR3, is ETGVTQSPTHLIKTRGQQVTLRCSSQSGHNTVSWYQQALGQGPQFIFQYYREEENGRGNFPPRFSGLQFPNYSSELNVNALELDDSALYLCASLRTGGSGHGYTFGSGTRLTVV.

V usage is TRBV6-5 and J usage is TRBJ2-2; D unclear. V lost 0 bases and J lost 7, with 12 bases in between. CDR3 length: 15 amino acids. Germline CDR1 and CDR2: MNHEY and SVGAGI. The CDR3 DNA reads TGTGCCAGCAGTTACTCGAGTGGAACGGGCGGGGAGCTGTTTTTT. It translates to CASSYSSGTGGELFF.

This clonotype was seen repeatedly, ten times or more. The chain couples TRBV27 to TRBJ2-3; D remains unclear. The CDR3 is 14 residues long. Trimming removed 0 bases at V and 0 bases at J, with 4 bases between. Germline CDR1 and CDR2: MNHEY and SMNVEV (reference sequence). CDR3 in DNA: TGTGCCAGCAGTTTATCGACAAGCACAGATACGCAGTATTTT. Translated, it gives CASSLSTSTDTQYF.

This clonotype was observed a handful of times. The genes are TRBV4-1 and TRBJ1-1; D is undetermined. Germline loops: CDR1 MGHRA, CDR2 YSYEKL. There are 15 residues in the CDR3. Trimming cost V 5 bases and J 0 bases, with 13 bases left between them. CDR3 nucleotide sequence: TGCGCCAGCAGCACAGCCAGGCCCATGAACACTGAAGCTTTCTTT. It yields the protein CASSTARPMNTEAFF.

The CDR3 is CASSPMKGATGNTEAFF. CDR3 nucleotides: TGTGCCAGCTCACCAATGAAGGGGGCGACGGGGAACACTGAAGCTTTCTTT. The chain uses TRBV18 and TRBJ1-1; the match to TRBD1 covers 7 bases. CDR3 length equals 17 residues. CDR1 and CDR2 from the germline V gene are KGHSH and LQKENI. The V and J ends lost 2 bases and 1 base, in that order; junction bases with no gene match: 10.

This chain joins TRBV9 and TRBJ2-2; 10 bases fit TRBD2. The CDR3 runs to 17 residues. V trimming: 1 base; J trimming: 0 bases; junction bases outside the gene matches: 3. CDR1 is SGDLS and CDR2 is YYNGEE in the germline V gene. Here the CDR3 DNA reads TGTGCCAGCAGCGTATCTAGCGGGGGTGCGAACACCGGGGAGCTGTTTTTT. Its protein product is CASSVSSGGANTGELFF.

There are a few counts of this clonotype. V gene TRBV5-1 combines with J gene TRBJ1-5; TRBD1 might be the D (5 bases). The germline V gene has CDR1 SGHRS and CDR2 YFSETQ. This CDR3 region has 12 residues. V shed 3 bases and J shed 13 bases, with 14 bases lying between them. The DNA for the CDR3 is TGCGCCAGCAGCTGGGGGATCCCAGTTCAGCATTTT. This codes for CASSWGIPVQHF.

This clonotype was observed a few times. V usage is TRBV6-5 and J usage is TRBJ1-5; D is perhaps TRBD1 (5 bases). Deletions cut 5 bases from V and 2 bases from J, with 19 bases between. Germline CDR1 and CDR2: MNHEY and SVGAGI. This CDR3 is built from 17 residues. CDR3 bases: TGTGCCAGCAGTACCGGGACCTGGCCGCACGGCAATCAGCCCCAGCATTTT. It translates to CASSTGTWPHGNQPQHF.

This clonotype was found many times. The rearrangement joins TRBV24-1 to TRBJ2-1, with 7 bases aligning to TRBD2. V was clipped by 1 base and J by 0 bases; unmatched bases: 2. CDR1 is KGHDR and CDR2 is SFDVKD in the germline V gene. The CDR3 extends over 16 amino acids. This chain's CDR3 is CATSDFGGGSYNEQFF. The CDR3 DNA sequence: TGTGCCACCAGTGATTTTGGCGGGGGCTCCTACAATGAGCAGTTCTTC.

This clonotype came up a few times. The chain carries TRBV2 and TRBJ1-5, with a tentative D call TRBD1 (6 bases). The CDR3 has 13 residues. CDR1 is SNHLY, CDR2 FYNNEI, per germline. Trimming took 4 bases from V and 5 from J, leaving 9 bases between them. As DNA, the CDR3 is TGTGCCAGCAGTGGCAGGGGAGATCAGCCCCAGCATTTT. Protein sequence: CASSGRGDQPQHF.

With regard to this clonotype: The junction shows a germline mismatch at one end, possibly a read error. The rearrangement uses TRBV7-2 and TRBJ2-3; 8 bases agree with TRBD2. Germline V gene data show CDR1 as SGHTA and CDR2 as FQGNSA. The CDR3 is made up of 16 amino acids. CDR3 region: CASSFNPAGATDAQYF. CDR3 DNA: TGTGCCAGCAGCTTTAATCCAGCGGGGGCCACAGATGCGCAGTATTTT.

A word on this clonotype: A read error may account for a junction end that differs from germline. V usage is TRBV5-1 and J usage is TRBJ2-7; D may be TRBD1 (6 bases). The CDR3 sequence is 13 residues long. CDR1 is SGHRS, CDR2 YFSETQ, per germline. CDR3 sequence reads: CASSSPGKGDRVF. The DNA for the CDR3 is TGCGCCAGCAGCTCCCCCGGGAAGGGGGATAGGGTGTTC.

In its sample, this clonotype was seen a few times. The chain uses TRBV29-1 and TRBJ1-5, with D possibly matching TRBD1 (6 bases). CDR3 size: 13 residues. V lost 5 bases and J 3 bases, leaving 11 bases between the germline ends. Germline CDR1 is SQVTM and CDR2 is ANQGSEA. CDR3 loop: CSVQAGDNQPQHF. The CDR3 bases are TGCAGCGTTCAGGCAGGGGACAATCAGCCCCAGCATTTT.

The J gene is TRBJ2-3, the V gene TRBV10-3, with a tentative D call TRBD1 (6 bases). V lost 4 bases to trimming and J lost 6 bases, with 14 bases between them. This CDR3 has 14 amino acids. Germline values: CDR1 ENHRY, CDR2 SYGVKD. The CDR3 region has the DNA TGTGCCATCAGTGGACAGGACTTCCCCGATACGCAGTATTTT. Protein sequence: CAISGQDFPDTQYF.

At least ten counts were recorded for this clonotype. The chain is built from TRBV4-1 and TRBJ2-5; D call uncertain. The DNA end is more similar to TRBJ2-3, so the J call may be wrong. Germline values: CDR1 MGHRA, CDR2 YSYEKL. This CDR3 contains 13 residues. CDR3 DNA: TGCGCCAGCAGCCAAGATCTCGAAGAAACGCAGTATTTT. Translating it yields CASSQDLEETQYF.

CDR3 DNA: TGTGCCAGCAGCCCTAATGTCTTAGCGGGGGGGAATCTCCAAGAGACCCAGTACTTC. Translated: CASSPNVLAGGNLQETQYF. This chain connects TRBV7-2 to TRBJ2-5, with 11 nucleotides matching TRBD2. V gave up 5 bases and J gave up 1 base; unmatched junction bases: 15. Germline CDR1 is SGHTA and CDR2 is FQGNSA. This CDR3 contains 19 residues.

This chain links TRBV18 with TRBJ2-1; no clear D gene. Per the germline V gene, CDR1 is KGHSH and CDR2 is LQKENI. This CDR3 is built from 18 residues. V lost 0 bases and J lost 5, with 20 bases in between. CDR3 sequence reads: CASSPPNLGPLSNNEQFF. The CDR3 DNA reads TGTGCCAGCTCACCACCTAACTTGGGTCCGTTATCTAACAATGAGCAGTTCTTC. Complete variable domain (other parts from reference TRBV18 and TRBJ2-1): NAGVMQNPRHLVRRRGQEARLRCSPMKGHSHVYWYRQLPEEGLKFMVYLQKENIIDESGMPKERFSAEFPKEGPSILRIQQVVRGDSAAYFCASSPPNLGPLSNNEQFFGPGTRLTVL.

There are a few counts of this clonotype. This sequence joins TRBV12-3 or TRBV12-4 and TRBJ2-3; unclear D gene. CDR3 length: 18 residues. With 5 bases removed from V and 0 bases from J, the gap between germline ends came to 21 bases. In DNA, the CDR3 is TGTGCCAGCAGTCCCTTAAGTTTTCCGGGTCCAAGCACAGATACGCAGTATTTT. This encodes CASSPLSFPGPSTDTQYF.

CDR3 in DNA: TGTGCCAGCAGCTTGTCGAGGTTTGAAGCTTTCTTT. It codes for CASSLSRFEAFF. This rearrangement joins TRBV5-6 to TRBJ1-1, with D hard to call. The CDR3 contains 12 residues. V was pared by 1 base and J by 7 bases, with 8 bases between. Germline lookup yields CDR1 SGHDT and CDR2 YYEEEE. The variable domain in full, with the rest retrieved from reference TRBV5-6 and TRBJ1-1, is DAGVTQSPTHLIKTRGQQVTLRCSPKSGHDTVSWYQQALGQGPQFIFQYYEEEERQRGNFPDRFSGHQFPNYSSELNVNALLLGDSALYLCASSLSRFEAFFGQGTRLTVV.

This clonotype occurred many times. This rearrangement joins TRBV5-8 to TRBJ2-7, with D possibly matching TRBD1 (6 bases). Per germline, CDR1 SGHTS and CDR2 YDEGEE. Trimming stripped 2 bases from V and 3 bases from J, with 12 bases between. The CDR3 contains 14 residues. CDR3 region: CASSFQGGNYEQYF. DNA of the CDR3: TGTGCCAGCAGCTTTCAAGGGGGAAACTACGAGCAGTACTTC.

This clonotype was counted a few times. The gene calls are TRBV5-1 and TRBJ2-6; D unclear. Germline-derived CDR1 and CDR2 are SGHRS and YFSETQ. CDR3 length equals 17 residues. Trimming cost V 0 bases and J 2 bases, with 12 bases left between them. CDR3 DNA: TGCGCCAGCAGCTTGGCCGGCCCAGGCCCTGGGGCCAACGTCCTGACTTTC. This encodes CASSLAGPGPGANVLTF.

The V gene is TRBV7-2, the J gene TRBJ2-3; 9 nucleotides match TRBD2. J was trimmed by 14 bases and V by 1 base; bases with no gene match: 13. The CDR3 is made up of 15 amino acids. Germline V CDR1 and CDR2: SGHTA, FQGNSA. DNA for the CDR3: TGTGCCAGCAGCTTAGAGAGTAGCGGGGGTCGAAGCCTGTATTTT. Translating it yields CASSLESSGGRSLYF.

This clonotype occurred many times. The chain carries TRBV6-5 and TRBJ1-2; D uncertain. V was shortened by 0 bases and J by 0 bases, with 5 bases between the two germline ends. CDR1 and CDR2 from the germline V gene are MNHEY and SVGAGI. The CDR3 has 14 residues. The DNA of the CDR3 is TGTGCCAGCAGTTACTCGACGGCTAACTATGGCTACACCTTC. The encoded protein is CASSYSTANYGYTF.

Only a few counts were recorded for this clonotype. The V gene is TRBV19, the J gene TRBJ1-5, with a tentative D call TRBD1 (5 bases). Germline V gives CDR1 LNHDA, CDR2 SQIVND (reference sequence). This CDR3 contains 16 residues. V was shortened by 7 bases and J by 0 bases, with 16 bases between the two germline ends. The chain's CDR3 is CASIASRTLSNQPQHF. DNA for the CDR3: TGTGCCAGTATCGCTTCCCGGACACTTAGCAATCAGCCCCAGCATTTT.